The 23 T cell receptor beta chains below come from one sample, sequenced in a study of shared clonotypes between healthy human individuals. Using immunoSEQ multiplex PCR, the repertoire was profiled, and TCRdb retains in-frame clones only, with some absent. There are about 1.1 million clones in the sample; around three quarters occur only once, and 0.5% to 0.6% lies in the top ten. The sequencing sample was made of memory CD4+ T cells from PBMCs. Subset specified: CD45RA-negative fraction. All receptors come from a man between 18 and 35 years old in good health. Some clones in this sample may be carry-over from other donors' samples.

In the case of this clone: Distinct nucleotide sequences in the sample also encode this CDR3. The CDR3 sequence is CASSLGGGNEKLFF. The CDR3 nucleotides are TGCGCCAGCAGCTTGGGAGGGGGTAATGAAAAACTGTTTTTT. The chain recombines TRBV5-1 with TRBJ1-4; tentative D call: TRBD1 (6 bases). CDR1 SGHRS and CDR2 YFSETQ come from the germline V gene. The length of the CDR3 is 14 residues. Trimming cost V 0 bases and J 4 bases, with 7 bases left between them.

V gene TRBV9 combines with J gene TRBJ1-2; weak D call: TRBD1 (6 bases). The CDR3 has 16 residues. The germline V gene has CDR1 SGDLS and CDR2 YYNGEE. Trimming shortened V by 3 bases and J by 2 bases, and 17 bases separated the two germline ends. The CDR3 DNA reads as TGTGCCAGCAGCGAGGGGACACCGCTGAGCAACTATGGCTACACCTTC. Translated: CASSEGTPLSNYGYTF.

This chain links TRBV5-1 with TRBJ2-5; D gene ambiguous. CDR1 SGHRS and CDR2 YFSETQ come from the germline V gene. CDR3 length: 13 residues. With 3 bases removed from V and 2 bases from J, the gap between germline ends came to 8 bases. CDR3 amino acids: CASSWMPQETQYF. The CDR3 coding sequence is TGCGCCAGCAGCTGGATGCCTCAAGAGACCCAGTACTTC.

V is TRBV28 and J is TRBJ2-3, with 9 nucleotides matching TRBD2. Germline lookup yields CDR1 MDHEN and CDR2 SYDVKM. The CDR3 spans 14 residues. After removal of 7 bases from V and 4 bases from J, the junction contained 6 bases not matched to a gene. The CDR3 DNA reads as TGTGCCAGCACCGCGGGGGGGCGAGCAGATACGCAGTATTTT. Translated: CASTAGGRADTQYF.

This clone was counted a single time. CDR3 in DNA: TGTGCCAGCAGCCCCGTACTAGGCTACGAGCAGTACTTC. Amino acids: CASSPVLGYEQYF. The rearrangement links TRBV11-2 to TRBJ2-7; tentative D call: TRBD2 (5 bases). The germline V gene has CDR1 SGHAT and CDR2 FQNNGV. This CDR3 has 13 amino acids. Trimming took 5 bases from V and 3 from J, leaving 11 bases between them. Filled out from reference TRBV11-2 and TRBJ2-7, the complete variable domain reads EAGVAQSPRYKIIEKRQSVAFWCNPISGHATLYWYQQILGQGPKLLIQFQNNGVVDDSQLPKDRFSAERLKGVDSTLKIQPAKLEDSAVYLCASSPVLGYEQYFGPGTRLTVT.

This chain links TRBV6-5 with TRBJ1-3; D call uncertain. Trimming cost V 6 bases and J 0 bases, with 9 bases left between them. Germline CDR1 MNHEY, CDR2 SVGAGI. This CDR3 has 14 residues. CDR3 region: CASRRKVSGNTIYF. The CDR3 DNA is TGTGCCAGCAGAAGGAAGGTCTCTGGAAACACCATATATTTT.

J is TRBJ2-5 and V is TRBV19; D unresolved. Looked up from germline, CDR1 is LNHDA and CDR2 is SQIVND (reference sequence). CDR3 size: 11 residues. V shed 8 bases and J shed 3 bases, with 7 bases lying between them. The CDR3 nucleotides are TGTGCCAGTCGGCTCAAAGAGACCCAGTACTTC. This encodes CASRLKETQYF.

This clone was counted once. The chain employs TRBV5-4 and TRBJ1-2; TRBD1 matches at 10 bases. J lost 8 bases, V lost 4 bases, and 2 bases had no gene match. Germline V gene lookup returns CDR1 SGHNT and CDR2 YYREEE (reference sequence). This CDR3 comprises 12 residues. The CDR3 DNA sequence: TGTGCCAGCAGCGGGACAGGGGACGGCTACACCTTC. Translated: CASSGTGDGYTF.

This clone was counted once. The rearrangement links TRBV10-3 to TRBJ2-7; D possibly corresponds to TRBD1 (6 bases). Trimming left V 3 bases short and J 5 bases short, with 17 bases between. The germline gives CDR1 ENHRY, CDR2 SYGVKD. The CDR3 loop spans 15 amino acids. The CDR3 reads CAISEGTRGRDEQYF. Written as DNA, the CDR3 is TGTGCCATCAGTGAAGGGACCAGGGGCAGGGACGAGCAGTACTTC.

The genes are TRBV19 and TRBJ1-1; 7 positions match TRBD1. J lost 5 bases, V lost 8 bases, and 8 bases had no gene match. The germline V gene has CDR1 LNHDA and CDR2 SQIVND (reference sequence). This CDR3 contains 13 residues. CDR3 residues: CASLNRGLTEAFF. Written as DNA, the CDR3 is TGTGCCAGTTTGAACAGGGGCTTAACTGAAGCTTTCTTT.

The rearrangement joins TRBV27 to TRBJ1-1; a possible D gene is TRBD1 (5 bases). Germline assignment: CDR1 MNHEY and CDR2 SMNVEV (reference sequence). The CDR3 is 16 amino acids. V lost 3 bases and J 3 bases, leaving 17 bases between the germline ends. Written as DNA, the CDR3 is TGTGCCAGCAGTTTTCTCACCGGGACGGGAGACACTGAAGCTTTCTTT. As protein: CASSFLTGTGDTEAFF.

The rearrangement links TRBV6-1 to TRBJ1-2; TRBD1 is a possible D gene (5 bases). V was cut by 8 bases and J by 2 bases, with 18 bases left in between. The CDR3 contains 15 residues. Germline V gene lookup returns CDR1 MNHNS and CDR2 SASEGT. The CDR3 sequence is CASLGTAWGNYGYTF. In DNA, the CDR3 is TGTGCCAGCTTGGGGACCGCGTGGGGGAACTATGGCTACACCTTC.

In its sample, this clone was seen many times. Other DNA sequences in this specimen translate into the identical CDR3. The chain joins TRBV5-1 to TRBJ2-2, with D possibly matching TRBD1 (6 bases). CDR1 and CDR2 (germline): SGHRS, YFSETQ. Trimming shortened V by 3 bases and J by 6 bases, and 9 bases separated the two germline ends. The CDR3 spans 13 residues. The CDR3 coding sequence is TGCGCCAGCAGCTCACAGGGCCCCGGGGAGCTGTTTTTT. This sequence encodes CASSSQGPGELFF.

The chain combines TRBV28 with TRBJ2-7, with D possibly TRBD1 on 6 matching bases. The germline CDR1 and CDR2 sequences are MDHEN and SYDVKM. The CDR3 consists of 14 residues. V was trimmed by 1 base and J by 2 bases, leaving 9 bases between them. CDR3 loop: CASSLFGGAYEQYF. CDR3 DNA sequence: TGTGCCAGCAGTTTATTTGGGGGCGCCTACGAGCAGTACTTC.

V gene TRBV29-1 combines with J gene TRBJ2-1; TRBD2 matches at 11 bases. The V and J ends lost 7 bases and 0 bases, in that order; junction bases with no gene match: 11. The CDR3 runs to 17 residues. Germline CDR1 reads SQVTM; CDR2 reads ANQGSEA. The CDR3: CSAEASGRFFSYNEQFF. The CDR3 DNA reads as TGCAGCGCTGAGGCTAGCGGGAGGTTTTTCTCCTACAATGAGCAGTTCTTC.

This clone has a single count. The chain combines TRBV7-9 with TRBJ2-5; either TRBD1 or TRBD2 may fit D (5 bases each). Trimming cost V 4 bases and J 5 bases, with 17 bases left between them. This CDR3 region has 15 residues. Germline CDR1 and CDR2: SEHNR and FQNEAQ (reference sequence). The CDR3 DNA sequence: TGTGCCAGCAGCTCCCGCGTGGGGGAGCGCGAGACCCAGTACTTC. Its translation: CASSSRVGERETQYF.

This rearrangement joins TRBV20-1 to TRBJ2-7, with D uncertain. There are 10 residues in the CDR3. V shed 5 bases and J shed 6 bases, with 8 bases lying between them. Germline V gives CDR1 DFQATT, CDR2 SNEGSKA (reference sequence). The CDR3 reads CSAVKGEQYF. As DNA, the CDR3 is TGCAGTGCTGTCAAGGGCGAGCAGTACTTC.

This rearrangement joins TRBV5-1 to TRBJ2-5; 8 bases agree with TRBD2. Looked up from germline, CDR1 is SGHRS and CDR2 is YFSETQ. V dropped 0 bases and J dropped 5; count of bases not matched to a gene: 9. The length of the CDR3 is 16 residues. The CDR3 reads CASSLGQGAGAETQYF. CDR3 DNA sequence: TGCGCCAGCAGCTTGGGCCAGGGAGCGGGAGCGGAGACCCAGTACTTC. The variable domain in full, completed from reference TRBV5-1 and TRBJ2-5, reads KAGVTQTPRYLIKTRGQQVTLSCSPISGHRSVSWYQQTPGQGLQFLFEYFSETQRNKGNFPGRFSGRQFSNSRSEMNVSTLELGDSALYLCASSLGQGAGAETQYFGPGTRLLVL.

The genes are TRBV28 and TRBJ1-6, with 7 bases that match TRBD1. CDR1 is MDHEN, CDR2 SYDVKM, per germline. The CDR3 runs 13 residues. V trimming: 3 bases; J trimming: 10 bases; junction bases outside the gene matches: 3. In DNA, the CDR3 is TGTGCCAGCAGTTTGACAGGGAAATCACCCCTCCACTTT. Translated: CASSLTGKSPLHF.

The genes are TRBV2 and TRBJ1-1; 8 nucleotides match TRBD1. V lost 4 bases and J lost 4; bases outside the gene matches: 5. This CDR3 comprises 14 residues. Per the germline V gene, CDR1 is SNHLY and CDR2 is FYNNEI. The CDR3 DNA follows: TGTGCCAGCAGTGGGACAGGGCCAGGCACTGAAGCTTTCTTT. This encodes CASSGTGPGTEAFF.

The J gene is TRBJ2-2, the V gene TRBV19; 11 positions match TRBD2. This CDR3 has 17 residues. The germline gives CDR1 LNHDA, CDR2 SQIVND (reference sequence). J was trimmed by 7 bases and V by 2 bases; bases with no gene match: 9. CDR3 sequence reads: CASSIKTSGRYGGELFF. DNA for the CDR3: TGTGCCAGTAGTATAAAAACTAGCGGGAGATATGGCGGGGAGCTGTTTTTT.

The CDR3 coding sequence is TGTGCCAGCAGCCCAGGTGGGGCGGGAATCGCAGATACGCAGTATTTT. Its protein is CASSPGGAGIADTQYF. This chain connects TRBV7-3 to TRBJ2-3, with a tentative D call TRBD2 (6 bases). V was pared by 5 bases and J by 4 bases, with 19 bases between. The CDR3 spans 16 residues. Germline CDR1 SGHTA, CDR2 FQGTGA. The full variable domain, its missing parts supplied by reference TRBV7-3 and TRBJ2-3, is GAGVSQTPSNKVTEKGKYVELRCDPISGHTALYWYRQSLGQGPEFLIYFQGTGAADDSGLPNDRFFAVRPEGSVSTLKIQRTERGDSAVYLCASSPGGAGIADTQYFGPGTRLTVL.

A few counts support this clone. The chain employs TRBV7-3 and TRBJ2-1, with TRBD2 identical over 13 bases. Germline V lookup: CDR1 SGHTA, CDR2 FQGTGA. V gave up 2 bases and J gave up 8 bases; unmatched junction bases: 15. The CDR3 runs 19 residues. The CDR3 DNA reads TGTGCCAGCAGCTTAGCAGAAAAATGGACTAGCGGGAGTATCGATGAGCAGTTCTTC. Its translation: CASSLAEKWTSGSIDEQFF.